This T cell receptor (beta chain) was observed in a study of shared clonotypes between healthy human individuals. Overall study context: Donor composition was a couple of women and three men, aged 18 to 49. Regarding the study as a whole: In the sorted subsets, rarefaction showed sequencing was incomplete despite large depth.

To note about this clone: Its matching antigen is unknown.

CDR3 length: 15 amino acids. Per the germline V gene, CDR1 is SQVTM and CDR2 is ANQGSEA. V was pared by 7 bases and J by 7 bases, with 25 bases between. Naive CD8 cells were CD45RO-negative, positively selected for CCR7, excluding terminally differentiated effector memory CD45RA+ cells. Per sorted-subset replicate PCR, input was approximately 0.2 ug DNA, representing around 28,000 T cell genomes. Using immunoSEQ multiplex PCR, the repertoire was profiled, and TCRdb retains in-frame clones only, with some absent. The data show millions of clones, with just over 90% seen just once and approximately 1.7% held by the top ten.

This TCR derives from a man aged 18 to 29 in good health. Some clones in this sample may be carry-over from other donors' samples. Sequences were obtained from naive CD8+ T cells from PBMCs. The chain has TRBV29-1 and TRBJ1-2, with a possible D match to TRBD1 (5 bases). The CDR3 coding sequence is TGCAGCGCCCGGCCCAGTCAGGGTAGTAGGTTTGGCTACACCTTC. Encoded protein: CSARPSQGSRFGYTF.